This T cell receptor (beta chain) was profiled in a study of radiation and T cells in renal cell carcinoma. This clone was seen more than once but under ten times. The V end lost 6 bases, the J end lost 1 base, and 10 bases lay between the germline ends. Per the germline V gene, CDR1 is SQVTM and CDR2 is ANQGSEA. This CDR3 comprises 12 residues. Time point: blood 4 weeks post-SBRT, at nephrectomy. Treatment defined: 15 Gy SBRT to primary tumor, nephrectomy 4 weeks later. Only in-frame clones appear in the TCRdb table, and some are missing; sequencing was by immunoSEQ multiplex PCR. The sample holds 140,000 to 150,000 clones, 86% seen once.

The receptor comes from a woman in her fifties or sixties with renal cell carcinoma. This specimen was blood, taken from a patient whose treatment included radiotherapy and nephrectomy. This chain uses TRBV29-1 with TRBJ2-7; D is perhaps TRBD1 (6 bases). CDR3 amino acids: CSVMTGSYEQYF. CDR3 nucleotides: TGCAGCGTCATGACAGGATCCTACGAGCAGTACTTC.